The 13 T cell receptor beta chains in this list originate from one sample, sequenced in a study of T cell repertoires in cytomegalovirus infection. What these receptors recognize is not known. In TCRdb, the reads were re-called with MiXCR into one record per CDR3 protein. Among some 920,000 distinct CDR3 sequences listed, approximately 30% were seen once. The source was cultured CD8+ T cells from PBMCs, collected from culture after CMV antigen stimulation. The receptors stem from a human donor in good health (CMV status not recorded). Some clones in this sample may be carry-over from other donors' samples.

This clonotype was counted only a few times. This rearrangement joins TRBV2 to TRBJ1-2; D not certain. The V gene lost 9 bases and the J gene lost 6 bases, with 20 bases spanning the gap. From germline, CDR1 is SNHLY and CDR2 FYNNEI. The CDR3 is 14 amino acids. The CDR3 region is CARSRLGLSDGYTF. In DNA form, the CDR3 reads TGTGCCAGATCCCGTCTGGGGTTAAGCGATGGCTACACCTTC. Combining the CDR3 with reference TRBV2 and TRBJ1-2 gives the whole variable domain EPEVTQTPSHQVTQMGQEVILRCVPISNHLYFYWYRQILGQKVEFLVSFYNNEISEKSEIFDDQFSVERPDGSNFTLKIRSTKLEDSAMYFCARSRLGLSDGYTFGSGTRLTVV.

The CDR3 protein is CASSAVGGGNTIYF. CDR3 coding DNA: TGTGCCAGCAGTGCTGTAGGTGGTGGAAACACCATATATTTT. The chain couples TRBV9 to TRBJ1-3; D gene uncertain. Germline CDR1 reads SGDLS; CDR2 reads YYNGEE. The CDR3 contains 14 residues. V was clipped by 5 bases and J by 3 bases, with 12 bases between them. Full variable domain (missing parts from reference TRBV9 and TRBJ1-3): DSGVTQTPKHLITATGQRVTLRCSPRSGDLSVYWYQQSLDQGLQFLIQYYNGEERAKGNILERFSAQQFPDLHSELNLSSLELGDSALYFCASSAVGGGNTIYFGEGSWLTVV.

This clonotype was detected many times. V usage is TRBV7-2 and J usage is TRBJ2-6; no firm D call. V lost 2 bases and J lost 0, with 5 bases in between. Germline V gives CDR1 SGHTA, CDR2 FQGNSA. The length of the CDR3 is 15 residues. CDR3 sequence: CASSLSSSGANVLTF. Written as DNA, the CDR3 is TGTGCCAGCAGCTTATCCAGCTCTGGGGCCAACGTCCTGACTTTC. The entire variable domain, with the rest obtained from reference TRBV7-2 and TRBJ2-6, is as follows: GAGVSQSPSNKVTEKGKDVELRCDPISGHTALYWYRQSLGQGLEFLIYFQGNSAPDKSGLPSDRFSAERTGGSVSTLTIQRTQQEDSAVYLCASSLSSSGANVLTFGAGSRLTVL.

The chain uses TRBV27 and TRBJ1-6, with 12 bases identical to TRBD1. Per the germline V gene, CDR1 is MNHEY and CDR2 is SMNVEV (reference sequence). The CDR3 loop spans 16 amino acids. V trimming: 3 bases; J trimming: 9 bases; junction bases outside the gene matches: 6. CDR3 nucleotide sequence: TGTGCCAGCAGTTTTGGGACAGGGGGCTCTGGTTCACCCCTCCACTTT. Residues: CASSFGTGGSGSPLHF.

V is TRBV12-3 or TRBV12-4 and J is TRBJ2-3; 11 nucleotides align to TRBD1. The CDR3 has 16 amino acids. J lost 5 bases, V lost 5 bases, and 9 bases had no gene match. This CDR3 is CASSPRTGGDGDTQYF. In DNA form, the CDR3 reads TGTGCCAGCAGTCCCCGGACAGGGGGCGACGGAGATACGCAGTATTTT.

This chain links TRBV27 with TRBJ2-1; D may be TRBD2 (5 bases). There are 15 residues in the CDR3. V lost 6 bases, J lost 2 bases, and 14 bases lay in between. Germline CDR1 reads MNHEY; CDR2 reads SMNVEV (reference sequence). This CDR3 is CASSRIGIAYNEQFF. The DNA of the CDR3 is TGTGCCAGCAGCCGAATCGGGATAGCCTACAATGAGCAGTTCTTC.

This clonotype came up once. V is TRBV27 and J is TRBJ1-1; D remains ambiguous. The CDR3 is 13 residues long. Germline V gene lookup returns CDR1 MNHEY and CDR2 SMNVEV (reference sequence). V was pared by 6 bases and J by 10 bases, with 18 bases between. As DNA, the CDR3 is TGTGCCAGCAGCTTAGCCAACAACCCTCGAGCTTTCTTT. Its protein is CASSLANNPRAFF.

This clonotype was detected only a few times. The V and J genes are TRBV28 and TRBJ2-4; D is unresolved. Trimming took 1 base from V and 0 from J, leaving 13 bases between them. The CDR3 is made up of 17 amino acids. Germline CDR1 and CDR2: MDHEN and SYDVKM. This CDR3 reads CASSLSHLLLAKNIQYF. In DNA, the CDR3 is TGTGCCAGCAGTTTATCGCACCTCCTCCTAGCCAAAAACATTCAGTACTTC.

CDR3 region: CASSPRGGEQYV. CDR3 nucleotides: TGTGCCAGCAGCCCTCGGGGTGGCGAGCAGTACGTC. The chain links TRBV6-2 or TRBV6-3 to TRBJ2-7; TRBD2 might be the D (5 bases). The CDR3 is made up of 12 amino acids. The V and J ends lost 6 bases and 6 bases respectively, with 12 bases between them. Germline V gene data show CDR1 as MNHEY and CDR2 as SVGEGT.

The sample holds a few counts of this clonotype. The V call is TRBV7-9, the J call TRBJ2-7, with TRBD1 as a possible D gene (5 bases). Trimming shortened V by 4 bases and J by 3 bases, and 16 bases separated the two germline ends. CDR3 size: 15 residues. Germline loops: CDR1 SEHNR, CDR2 FQNEAQ (reference sequence). The CDR3 DNA is TGTGCCAGCAGCTCACAGGAAGGGGCCTTCTACGAGCAGTACTTC. Residues: CASSSQEGAFYEQYF.

The chain links TRBV27 to TRBJ1-1, with a possible D match to TRBD1 (5 bases). This CDR3 region has 13 residues. Per the germline V gene, CDR1 is MNHEY and CDR2 is SMNVEV (reference sequence). The V gene lost 6 bases and the J gene lost 6 bases, with 14 bases spanning the gap. CDR3 nucleotide sequence: TGTGCCAGCAGAAACGGGGGGTACTCTGAAGCTTTCTTT. Amino acids: CASRNGGYSEAFF.

In its sample, this clonotype was seen many times. V and J are TRBV6-1 and TRBJ2-1; D gene unclear. V lost 6 bases to trimming and J lost 5 bases, with 5 bases between them. Germline CDR1 reads MNHNS; CDR2 reads SASEGT. The CDR3 has 11 amino acids. CDR3 residues: CASSDDNEQFF. CDR3 in DNA: TGTGCCAGCAGCGATGACAATGAGCAGTTCTTC.

This clonotype was detected many times. This chain connects TRBV7-8 to TRBJ2-5; D is ambiguous. V gave up 1 base and J gave up 0 bases, with 6 bases separating them. CDR1 SGHVS and CDR2 FQNEAQ come from the germline V gene. The CDR3 consists of 14 residues. The CDR3 spells CASSLVPDQETQYF. Written as DNA, the CDR3 is TGTGCCAGCAGCTTAGTCCCAGACCAAGAGACCCAGTACTTC.